This entry describes one TCR beta chain. This CDR3 comprises 16 residues. The V end was cut by 4 bases, the J end by 6 bases, with 19 bases between. Germline V gene sequence: CDR1 SGHNT, CDR2 YENEEA. The data were taken from a study of blood T cell repertoires in COVID-19. Study details: There were acute and convalescent COVID-19 samples, and they came from the United States, Italy and Spain.

Original analysis: Amplification of reference gene primers provided the estimated nucleated cell counts. TCRdb's table, derived via immunoSEQ multiplex PCR, lists solely in-frame clones and lacks some. D and trimming were read from the DNA, whereas the V and J calls and clone size are those reported in that table. The sample includes about 83,000 clones, approximately 86% seen only once; the top ten take about a fifth. The receptor was isolated from a woman of 80 years or more in a cohort sampled during active or convalescent COVID-19. The sample comprised peripheral blood. V is TRBV11-3 and J is TRBJ1-3, with a weak D call TRBD1 (6 bases). CDR3 DNA sequence: TGTGCCAGCAGCTCCAGGGGAGAGGGCTCTCTAAACACCATATATTTT. This sequence encodes CASSSRGEGSLNTIYF.